This TCR beta chain was profiled in a study of cytomegalovirus exposure and HLA in healthy donors. Study-level information: A data release that came early held roughly 90 million unique TCRs from HLA-typed donors.

V lost 5 bases and J lost 7, with 17 bases in between. The CDR3 length is 15 residues. Germline V gene sequence: CDR1 MDHEN, CDR2 SYDVKM. This PCR relied on a set of 60 Vbeta primers and 13 Jbeta primers. The assay was immunoSEQ multiplex PCR, and TCRdb's table has in-frame clones only and misses some. The sample has approximately 150,000 clones; around 78% are singletons. The specimen was PBMCs. The rearrangement uses TRBV28 and TRBJ2-2; the D is unclear. This TCR was sampled from a woman in her thirties or forties in good health and CMV-seropositive. The CDR3: CASSVTNLVYGELFF. The CDR3 DNA reads as TGTGCCAGCAGTGTTACAAATCTAGTATACGGGGAGCTGTTTTTT.